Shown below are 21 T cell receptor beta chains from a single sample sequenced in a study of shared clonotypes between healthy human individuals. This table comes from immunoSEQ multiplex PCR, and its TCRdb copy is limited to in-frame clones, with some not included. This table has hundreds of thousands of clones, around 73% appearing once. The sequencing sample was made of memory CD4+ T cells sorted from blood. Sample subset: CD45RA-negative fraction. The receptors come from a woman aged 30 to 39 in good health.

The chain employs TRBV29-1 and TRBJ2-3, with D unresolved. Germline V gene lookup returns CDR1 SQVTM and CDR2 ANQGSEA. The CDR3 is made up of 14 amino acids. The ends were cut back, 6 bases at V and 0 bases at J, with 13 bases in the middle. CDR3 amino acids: CSVGTISSTDTQYF. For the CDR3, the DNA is TGCAGCGTGGGTACGATTTCAAGCACAGATACGCAGTATTTT.

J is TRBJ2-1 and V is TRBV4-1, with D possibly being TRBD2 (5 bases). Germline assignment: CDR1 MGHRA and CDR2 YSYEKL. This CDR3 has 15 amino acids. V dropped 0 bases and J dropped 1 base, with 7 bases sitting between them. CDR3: CASSQDWTSYNEQFF. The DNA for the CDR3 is TGCGCCAGCAGCCAAGACTGGACTTCCTACAATGAGCAGTTCTTC.

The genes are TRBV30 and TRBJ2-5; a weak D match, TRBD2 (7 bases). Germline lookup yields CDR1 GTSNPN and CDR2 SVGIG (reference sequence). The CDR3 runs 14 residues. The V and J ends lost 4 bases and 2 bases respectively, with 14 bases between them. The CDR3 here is CAWTGGGGQETQYF. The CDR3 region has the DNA TGTGCCTGGACTGGCGGGGGCGGACAAGAGACCCAGTACTTC.

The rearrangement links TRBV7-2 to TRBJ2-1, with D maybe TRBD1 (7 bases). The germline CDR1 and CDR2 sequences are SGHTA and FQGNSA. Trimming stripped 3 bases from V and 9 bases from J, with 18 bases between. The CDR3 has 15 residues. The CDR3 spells CASSLEGARSGEQFF. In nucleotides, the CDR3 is TGTGCCAGCAGCTTGGAGGGGGCGCGGTCAGGTGAGCAGTTCTTC.

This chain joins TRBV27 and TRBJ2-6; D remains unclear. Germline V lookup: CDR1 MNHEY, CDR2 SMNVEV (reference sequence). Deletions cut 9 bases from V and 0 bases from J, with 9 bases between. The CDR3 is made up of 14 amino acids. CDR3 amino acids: CASGVYSGANVLTF. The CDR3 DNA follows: TGTGCCAGTGGCGTCTACTCTGGGGCCAACGTCCTGACTTTC.

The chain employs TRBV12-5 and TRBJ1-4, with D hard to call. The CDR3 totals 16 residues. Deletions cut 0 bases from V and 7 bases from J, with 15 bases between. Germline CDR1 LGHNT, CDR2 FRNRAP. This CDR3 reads CASGLVRRAGGEKLFF. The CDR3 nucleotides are TGTGCTAGTGGTTTGGTACGAAGGGCGGGCGGTGAAAAACTGTTTTTT.

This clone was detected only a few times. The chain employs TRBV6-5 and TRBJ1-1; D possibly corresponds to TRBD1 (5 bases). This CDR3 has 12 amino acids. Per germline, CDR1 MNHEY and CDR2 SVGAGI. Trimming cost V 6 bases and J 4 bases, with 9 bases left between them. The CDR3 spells CASSPGSTEAFF. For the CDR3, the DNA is TGTGCCAGCAGCCCAGGGAGCACTGAAGCTTTCTTT.

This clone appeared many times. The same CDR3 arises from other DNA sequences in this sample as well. The CDR3 region has the DNA TGTGCCAGTAGTATCTCCCCGGGACAGACTTACGAGCAGTACTTC. Residues: CASSISPGQTYEQYF. The chain carries TRBV19 and TRBJ2-7; 7 bases map to TRBD1. The CDR3 has 15 residues. V lost 3 bases, J lost 4 bases, and 9 bases stayed unmatched. CDR1 and CDR2 (germline): LNHDA, SQIVND (reference sequence).

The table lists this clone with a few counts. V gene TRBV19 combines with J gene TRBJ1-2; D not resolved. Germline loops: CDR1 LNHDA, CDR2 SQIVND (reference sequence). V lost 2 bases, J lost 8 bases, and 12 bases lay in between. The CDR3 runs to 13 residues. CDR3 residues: CASSIPGGLGYTF. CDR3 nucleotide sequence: TGTGCCAGTAGTATACCAGGAGGTTTGGGCTACACCTTC.

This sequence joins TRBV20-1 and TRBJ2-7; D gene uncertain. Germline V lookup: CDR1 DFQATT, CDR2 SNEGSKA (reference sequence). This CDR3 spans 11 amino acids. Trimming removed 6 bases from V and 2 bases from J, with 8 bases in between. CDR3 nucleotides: TGCAGTGCCCCTCTTCCCTACGAGCAGTACTTC. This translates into CSAPLPYEQYF.

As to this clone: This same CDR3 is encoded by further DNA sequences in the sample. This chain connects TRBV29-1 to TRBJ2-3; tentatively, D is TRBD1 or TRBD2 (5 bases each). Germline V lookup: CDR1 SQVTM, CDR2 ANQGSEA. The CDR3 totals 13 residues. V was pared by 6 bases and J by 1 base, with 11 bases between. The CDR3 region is CSVSGPGTDTQYF. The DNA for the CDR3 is TGCAGCGTGTCGGGGCCGGGCACAGATACGCAGTATTTT.

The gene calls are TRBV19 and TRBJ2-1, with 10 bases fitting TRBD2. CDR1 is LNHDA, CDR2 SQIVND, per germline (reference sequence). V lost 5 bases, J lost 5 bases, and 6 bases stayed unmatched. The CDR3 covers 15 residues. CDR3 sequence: CASSDQLAGDNEQFF. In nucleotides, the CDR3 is TGTGCCAGTAGTGATCAGCTAGCGGGAGACAATGAGCAGTTCTTC. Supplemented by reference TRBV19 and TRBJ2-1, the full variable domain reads DGGITQSPKYLFRKEGQNVTLSCEQNLNHDAMYWYRQDPGQGLRLIYYSQIVNDFQKGDIAEGYSVSREKKESFPLTVTSAQKNPTAFYLCASSDQLAGDNEQFFGPGTRLTVL.

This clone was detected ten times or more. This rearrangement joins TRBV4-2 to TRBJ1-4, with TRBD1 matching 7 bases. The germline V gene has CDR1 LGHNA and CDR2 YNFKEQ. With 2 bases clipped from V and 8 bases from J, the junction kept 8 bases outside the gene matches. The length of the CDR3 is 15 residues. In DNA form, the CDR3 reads TGTGCCAGCAGCCAACCCGACAGGGATGAGGAAAAACTGTTTTTT. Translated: CASSQPDRDEEKLFF.

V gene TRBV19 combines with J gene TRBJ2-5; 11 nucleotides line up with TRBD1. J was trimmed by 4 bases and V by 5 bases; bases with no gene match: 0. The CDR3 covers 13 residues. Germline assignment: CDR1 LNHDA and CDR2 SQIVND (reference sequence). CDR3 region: CASSGTGGETQYF. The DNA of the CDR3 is TGTGCCAGTAGTGGGACAGGGGGAGAGACCCAGTACTTC. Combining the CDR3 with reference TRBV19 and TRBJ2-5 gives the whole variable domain DGGITQSPKYLFRKEGQNVTLSCEQNLNHDAMYWYRQDPGQGLRLIYYSQIVNDFQKGDIAEGYSVSREKKESFPLTVTSAQKNPTAFYLCASSGTGGETQYFGPGTRLLVL.

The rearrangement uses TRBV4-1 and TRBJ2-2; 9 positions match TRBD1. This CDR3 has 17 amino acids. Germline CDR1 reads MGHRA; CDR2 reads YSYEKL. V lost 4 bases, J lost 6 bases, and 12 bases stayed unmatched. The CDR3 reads CASSLGTGWGMAGELFF. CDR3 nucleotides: TGCGCCAGCAGCCTTGGGACAGGGTGGGGTATGGCCGGGGAGCTGTTTTTT.

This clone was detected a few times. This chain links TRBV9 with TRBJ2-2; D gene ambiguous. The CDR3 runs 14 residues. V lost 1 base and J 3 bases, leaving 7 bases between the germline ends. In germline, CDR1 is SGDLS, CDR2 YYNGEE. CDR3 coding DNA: TGTGCCAGCAGCGTATTCTGGGACACCGGGGAGCTGTTTTTT. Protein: CASSVFWDTGELFF.

CDR3 DNA sequence: TGCGCCAGCAGTCCCACTGGGGCTGGGATAAATCAGCCCCAGCATTTT. Its protein is CASSPTGAGINQPQHF. The J gene is TRBJ1-5, the V gene TRBV4-1; D may be TRBD1 (5 bases). Per the germline V gene, CDR1 is MGHRA and CDR2 is YSYEKL. The CDR3 runs 16 residues. V was shortened by 6 bases and J by 4 bases, with 19 bases between the two germline ends.

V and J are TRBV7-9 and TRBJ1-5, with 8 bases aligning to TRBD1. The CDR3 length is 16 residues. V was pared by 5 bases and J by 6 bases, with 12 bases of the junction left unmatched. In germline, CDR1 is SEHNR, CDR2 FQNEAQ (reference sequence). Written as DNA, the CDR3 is TGTGCCAGCAGCGGACGACAGGGGATAGCAGGTCAGCCCCAGCATTTT. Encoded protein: CASSGRQGIAGQPQHF.

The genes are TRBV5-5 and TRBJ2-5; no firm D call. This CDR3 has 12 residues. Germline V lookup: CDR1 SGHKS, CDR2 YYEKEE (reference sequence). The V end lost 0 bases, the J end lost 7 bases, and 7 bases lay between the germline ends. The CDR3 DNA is TGTGCCAGCAGCTTGGCCGTTGGGACCCAGTACTTC. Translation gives CASSLAVGTQYF.

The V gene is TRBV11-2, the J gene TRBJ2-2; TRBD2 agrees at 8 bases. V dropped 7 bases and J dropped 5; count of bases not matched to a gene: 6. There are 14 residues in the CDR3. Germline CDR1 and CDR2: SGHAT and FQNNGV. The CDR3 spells CASTMASGTGELFF. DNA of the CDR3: TGTGCCAGCACTATGGCTAGCGGGACCGGGGAGCTGTTTTTT.

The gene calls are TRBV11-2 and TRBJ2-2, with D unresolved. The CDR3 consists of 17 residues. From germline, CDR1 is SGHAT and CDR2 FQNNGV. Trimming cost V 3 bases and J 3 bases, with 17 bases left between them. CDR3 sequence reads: CASSFSYSFPDTGELFF. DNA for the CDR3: TGTGCCAGCAGCTTTTCCTACAGTTTCCCGGACACCGGGGAGCTGTTTTTT.